This entry concerns a single TCR beta chain. Its antigen is undetermined. These data originate in a study of blood T cells in healthy people across ages. Whole-study results and caveats: Unsorted PBMCs blocked a conclusive comparison of naive and antigen-experienced cells.

Per-sample PBMC isolation yielded at least 6 million cells. Samples each had at least 5.5 micrograms of total RNA extracted. PCR was performed a second time for about 6 to 12 cycles using a sample-barcoded 5' primer and a J-beta primer mix. MiXCR, applied by TCRdb to the 5' RACE reads, yields one record per CDR3 protein. The sample has about 800,000 distinct CDR3 sequences; about 42% are singletons. The CDR3 length is 13 residues. From germline, CDR1 is SGHRS and CDR2 YFSETQ. V was pared by 4 bases and J by 3 bases, with 10 bases between. This rearrangement joins TRBV5-1 to TRBJ1-1; TRBD1 is a possible D gene (5 bases). This receptor was identified in a man older than 75 in good health. Sequenced material: blood. The CDR3 sequence is CASSHKTDTEAFF. CDR3 sequence (DNA): TGCGCCAGCAGCCACAAGACAGACACTGAAGCTTTCTTT.